One sample yielded the 13 T cell receptor beta chains listed below, sequenced in a study of cytomegalovirus exposure and HLA in healthy donors. 13 Jbeta primers and 60 Vbeta primers were used for the PCR. Repertoires were generated with immunoSEQ multiplex PCR, while TCRdb's copy carries only in-frame clones and drops some. This table holds 95,000 to 150,000 clones, roughly 80% found once. Sequenced: PBMCs. These receptors were taken from a woman in her 40s in good health and CMV-seropositive.

This chain uses TRBV2 with TRBJ2-1; the D is unclear. CDR1 is SNHLY and CDR2 is FYNNEI in the germline V gene. The CDR3 is made up of 11 amino acids. V was cut by 6 bases and J by 4 bases, with 4 bases left in between. The CDR3 loop reads CASRSYNEQFF. CDR3 sequence (DNA): TGTGCCAGCAGGAGTTACAATGAGCAGTTCTTC.

CDR3 coding DNA: TGTGCCAGTAAAAGACTTGGCACAGATACGCAGTATTTT. Protein sequence: CASKRLGTDTQYF. The chain has TRBV19 and TRBJ2-3; the D is unclear. Trimming pared 7 bases from V and 1 base from J, leaving 9 bases between. This CDR3 has 13 residues. The germline V gene has CDR1 LNHDA and CDR2 SQIVND (reference sequence). Full variable domain (remainder filled in from reference TRBV19 and TRBJ2-3): DGGITQSPKYLFRKEGQNVTLSCEQNLNHDAMYWYRQDPGQGLRLIYYSQIVNDFQKGDIAEGYSVSREKKESFPLTVTSAQKNPTAFYLCASKRLGTDTQYFGPGTRLTVL.

This CDR3 is CASSILQAGGTDTQYF. The CDR3 DNA reads TGTGCCAGTAGTATCCTCCAAGCGGGCGGCACAGATACGCAGTATTTT. J is TRBJ2-3 and V is TRBV19; tentative D call: TRBD2 (6 bases). The CDR3 runs 16 residues. CDR1 is LNHDA and CDR2 is SQIVND in the germline V gene (reference sequence). Trimming took 3 bases from V and 1 from J, leaving 14 bases between them.

The chain couples TRBV10-2 to TRBJ2-7, with TRBD1 identical over 11 bases. Germline V gene lookup returns CDR1 WSHSY and CDR2 SAAADI. The CDR3 consists of 15 residues. Germline trimming cut 0 bases from V and 7 bases from J; bases unmatched to any gene: 5. CDR3 loop: CASSESSGTGGEQYF. The CDR3 nucleotides read TGCGCCAGCAGTGAGTCGTCCGGGACAGGGGGAGAGCAGTACTTC.

The chain employs TRBV2 and TRBJ2-7, with TRBD1 matching over 11 bases. With V trimmed by 6 bases and J by 7 bases, 5 bases remained unmatched. The CDR3 length is 13 residues. Germline lookup yields CDR1 SNHLY and CDR2 FYNNEI. The CDR3 bases are TGTGCCAGCAGCCGGACAGGGGGCAGAGAGCAGTACTTC. Its protein is CASSRTGGREQYF.

This clone was picked up a small number of times. V and J are TRBV9 and TRBJ1-3, with D unclear. The CDR3 covers 16 residues. Germline V gene sequence: CDR1 SGDLS, CDR2 YYNGEE. V was cut by 3 bases and J by 0 bases, with 13 bases left in between. CDR3 sequence reads: CASSGTSFSSGNTIYF. In DNA form, the CDR3 reads TGTGCCAGCAGCGGCACGTCCTTTAGCTCTGGAAACACCATATATTTT.

This chain links TRBV6-1 with TRBJ1-6, with D unresolved. Per germline, CDR1 MNHNS and CDR2 SASEGT. Trimming took off 4 bases at V and 8 bases at J, with 15 bases between the two ends. This CDR3 spans 15 amino acids. This CDR3 is CASSGLAGLHSPLHF. For the CDR3, the DNA is TGTGCCAGCAGTGGTCTAGCGGGCCTCCATTCACCCCTCCACTTT.

In its sample, this clone was seen once. This CDR3 reads CASSQDPDWRDGSLGAFF. For the CDR3, the DNA is TGTGCCAGCAGCCAAGATCCCGATTGGAGGGACGGTTCACTGGGAGCTTTCTTT. The gene calls are TRBV4-2 and TRBJ1-1; a weak D match, TRBD1 (5 bases). The V gene lost 0 bases and the J gene lost 10 bases, with 27 bases spanning the gap. This CDR3 comprises 18 residues. CDR1 LGHNA and CDR2 YNFKEQ come from the germline V gene.

The chain has TRBV4-2 and TRBJ2-5, with 11 bases lining up with TRBD2. The DNA matches TRBJ2-7 better at its end, which makes the J call doubtful. CDR3 length equals 16 residues. Germline V gene sequence: CDR1 LGHNA, CDR2 YNFKEQ. The CDR3 DNA sequence: TGTGCCAGCAGCCAAGAGCCTAGCGGGGGGCGTTACGAGCAGTACTTC. It is translated as CASSQEPSGGRYEQYF.

This clone was seen once. This chain connects TRBV7-9 to TRBJ2-7, with D tentatively TRBD2 (6 bases). Trimming shortened V by 5 bases and J by 4 bases, and 18 bases separated the two germline ends. The CDR3 is made up of 15 amino acids. The germline CDR1 and CDR2 sequences are SEHNR and FQNEAQ (reference sequence). CDR3: CASSPEGRQKYEQYF. CDR3 DNA sequence: TGTGCCAGCAGCCCGGAGGGGCGCCAGAAGTACGAGCAGTACTTC. Drawing the rest from reference TRBV7-9 and TRBJ2-7, the complete variable domain is DTGVSQNPRHKITKRGQNVTFRCDPISEHNRLYWYRQTLGQGPEFLTYFQNEAQLEKSRLLSDRFSAERPKGSFSTLEIQRTEQGDSAMYLCASSPEGRQKYEQYFGPGTRLTVT.

This rearrangement joins TRBV4-2 to TRBJ1-1; D not resolved. The CDR3 extends over 18 amino acids. Germline assignment: CDR1 LGHNA and CDR2 YNFKEQ. V dropped 0 bases and J dropped 1 base, with 18 bases sitting between them. The CDR3 protein is CASSQDPSGGLGNTEAFF. Here the CDR3 DNA reads TGTGCCAGCAGCCAAGATCCTTCGGGTGGGTTAGGGAACACTGAAGCTTTCTTT.

This rearrangement joins TRBV5-1 to TRBJ1-1, with 7 bases that match TRBD1. Trimming cost V 5 bases and J 0 bases; bases outside gene matches: 10. Germline V CDR1 and CDR2: SGHRS, YFSETQ. The CDR3 length is 16 residues. The CDR3 sequence: CASRRQGGGVNTEAFF. Here the CDR3 DNA reads TGCGCCAGCAGGCGACAGGGAGGTGGGGTGAACACTGAAGCTTTCTTT.

V is TRBV6-5 and J is TRBJ2-3; D may be TRBD1 (5 bases). Trimming pared 4 bases from V and 2 bases from J, leaving 7 bases between. This CDR3 spans 13 amino acids. In germline, CDR1 is MNHEY, CDR2 SVGAGI. The CDR3 DNA follows: TGTGCCAGCAGTTCCAGGGTCACAGATACGCAGTATTTT. Translation: CASSSRVTDTQYF.